This T cell receptor beta chain was captured in a study of T cells in Graves' hyperthyroidism and ophthalmopathy. Germline CDR1 reads DFQATT; CDR2 reads SNEGSKA (reference sequence). This CDR3 comprises 14 residues. Deletions cut 3 bases from V and 1 base from J, with 10 bases between. The source material, RNA transcripts, was used to amplify TCR beta CDR3 regions. The HTBI primer set was used in a first-round RT-PCR of the TCR CDR3. Using its own MiXCR run on the multiplex PCR reads, TCRdb lists one record per CDR3 protein. The sample contains hundreds of thousands of distinct CDR3 sequences, about 15% of which appear only once. At least ten counts were recorded for this clonotype. Its antigen is currently unknown. The study included ophthalmopathy patients with Clinical Activity Score at least 3, NOSPECS grade at least 4 and duration under 3 months. Study-level points and caveats: Within blood appeared most thyroid clonotypes that had expanded above 0.001. For ophthalmopathy, model prediction preceded onset by a median around 7 months.

This sequence originates from a man between 18 and 29 years old with Graves' ophthalmopathy. Sequencing was performed on blood. The rearrangement links TRBV20-1 to TRBJ2-1, with D uncertain. CDR3 region: CSASWLESYNEQFF. CDR3 sequence (DNA): TGCAGTGCTAGCTGGCTAGAGTCCTACAATGAGCAGTTCTTC.